Sequencing of this T cell receptor (beta chain) was carried out in a study of shared clonotypes between healthy human individuals. Study results and caveats: How much donors shared clonotypes was expected to be affected by sequencing depth.

The CDR3 is 14 residues long. Germline CDR1 and CDR2: SGHRS and YFSETQ. V was pared by 1 base and J by 2 bases, with 9 bases between. As concerns this clone: No antigen is known for it.

The data were produced by immunoSEQ multiplex PCR, yet TCRdb's version contains in-frame clones alone and is incomplete. The profile shows fewer than 3 million clones, 85% to 95% of them singletons. Participating donors were healthy, HIV-negative adults free of recent acute infections or vaccinations. The V and J genes are TRBV5-1 and TRBJ2-5, with unresolved D. The sample comprised naive CD4+ T cells from PBMCs. Subset denoted: CD45RA+ positively selected. The sequence was obtained from a man between 18 and 29 years old in good health. Some clones in this sample may be carry-over from other donors' samples. The CDR3 sequence is CASSLHDIQETQYF. The CDR3 DNA is TGCGCCAGCAGCTTGCACGACATACAAGAGACCCAGTACTTC.